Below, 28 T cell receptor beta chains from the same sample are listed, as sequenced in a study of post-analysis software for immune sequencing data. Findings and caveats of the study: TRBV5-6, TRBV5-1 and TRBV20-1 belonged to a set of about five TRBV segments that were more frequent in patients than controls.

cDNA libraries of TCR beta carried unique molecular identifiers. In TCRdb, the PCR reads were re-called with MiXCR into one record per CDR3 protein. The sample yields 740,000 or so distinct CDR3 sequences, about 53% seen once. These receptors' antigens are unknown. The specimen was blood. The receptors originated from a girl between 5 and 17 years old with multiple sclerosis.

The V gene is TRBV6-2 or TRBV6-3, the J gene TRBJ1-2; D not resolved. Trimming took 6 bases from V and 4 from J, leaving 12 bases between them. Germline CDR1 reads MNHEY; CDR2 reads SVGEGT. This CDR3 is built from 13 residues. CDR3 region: CASSRDARYGYTF. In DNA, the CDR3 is TGTGCCAGCAGCCGGGATGCTCGCTATGGCTACACCTTC.

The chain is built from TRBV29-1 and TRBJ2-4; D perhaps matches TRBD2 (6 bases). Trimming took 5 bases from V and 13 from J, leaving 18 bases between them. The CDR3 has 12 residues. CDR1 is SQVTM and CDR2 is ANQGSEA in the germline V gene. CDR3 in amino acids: CSVLGGSYEQYF. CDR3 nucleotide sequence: TGCAGCGTTCTGGGGGGATCCTATGAGCAGTACTTC.

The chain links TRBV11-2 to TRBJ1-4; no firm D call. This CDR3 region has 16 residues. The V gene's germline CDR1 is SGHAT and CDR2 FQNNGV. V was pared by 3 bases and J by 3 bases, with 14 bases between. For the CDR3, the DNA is TGTGCCAGCAGCTTCCCGGCGGCTCCATCTAATGAAAAACTGTTTTTT. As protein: CASSFPAAPSNEKLFF.

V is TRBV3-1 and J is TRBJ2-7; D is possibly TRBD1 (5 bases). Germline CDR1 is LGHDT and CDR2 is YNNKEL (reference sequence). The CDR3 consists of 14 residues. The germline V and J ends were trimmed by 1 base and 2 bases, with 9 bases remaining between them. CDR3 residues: CASSQGGATYEQYF. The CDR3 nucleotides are TGTGCCAGCAGCCAAGGGGGCGCAACCTACGAGCAGTACTTC.

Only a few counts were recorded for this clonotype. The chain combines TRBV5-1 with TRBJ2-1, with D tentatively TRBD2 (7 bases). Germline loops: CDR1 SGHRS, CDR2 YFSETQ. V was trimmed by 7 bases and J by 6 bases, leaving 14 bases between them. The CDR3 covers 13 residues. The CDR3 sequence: CASEGGARNEQFF. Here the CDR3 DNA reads TGCGCCAGCGAAGGGGGGGCTCGCAATGAGCAGTTCTTC.

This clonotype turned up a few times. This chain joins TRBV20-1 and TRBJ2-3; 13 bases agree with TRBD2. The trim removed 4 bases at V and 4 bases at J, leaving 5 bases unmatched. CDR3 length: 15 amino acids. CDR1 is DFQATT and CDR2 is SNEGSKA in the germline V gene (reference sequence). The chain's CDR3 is CSATEGTSGADTQYF. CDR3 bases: TGCAGTGCTACCGAGGGGACTAGCGGGGCAGATACGCAGTATTTT.

The CDR3 loop is CASSSGPGGTEAFF. DNA of the CDR3: TGCGCCAGCAGTAGTGGACCGGGCGGCACTGAAGCTTTCTTT. The chain recombines TRBV5-1 with TRBJ1-1; D remains unclear. Germline assignment: CDR1 SGHRS and CDR2 YFSETQ. CDR3 length equals 14 residues. The ends were cut back, 5 bases at V and 4 bases at J, with 15 bases in the middle. Based on the CDR3 plus reference TRBV5-1 and TRBJ1-1, the full variable domain is KAGVTQTPRYLIKTRGQQVTLSCSPISGHRSVSWYQQTPGQGLQFLFEYFSETQRNKGNFPGRFSGRQFSNSRSEMNVSTLELGDSALYLCASSSGPGGTEAFFGQGTRLTVV.

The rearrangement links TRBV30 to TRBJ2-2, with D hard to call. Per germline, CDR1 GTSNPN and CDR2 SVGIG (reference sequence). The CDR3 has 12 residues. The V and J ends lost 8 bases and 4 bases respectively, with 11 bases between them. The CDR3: CARATSTGELFF. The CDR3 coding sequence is TGTGCCCGCGCGACGTCCACCGGGGAGCTGTTTTTT.

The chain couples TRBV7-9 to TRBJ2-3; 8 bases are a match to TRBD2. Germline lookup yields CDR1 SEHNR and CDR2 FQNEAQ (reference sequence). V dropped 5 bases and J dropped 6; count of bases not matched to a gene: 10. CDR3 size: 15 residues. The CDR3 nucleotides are TGTGCCAGCAGCCTATCGGGACTAGGGACCGATACGCAGTATTTT. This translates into CASSLSGLGTDTQYF.

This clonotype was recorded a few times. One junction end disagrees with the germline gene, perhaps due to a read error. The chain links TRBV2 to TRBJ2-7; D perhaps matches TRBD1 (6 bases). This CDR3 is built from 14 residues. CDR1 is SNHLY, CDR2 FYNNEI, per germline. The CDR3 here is CACSNWGLREAQYF. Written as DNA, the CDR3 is TGTGCCTGCAGTAACTGGGGGCTGAGAGAGGCCCAGTACTTC. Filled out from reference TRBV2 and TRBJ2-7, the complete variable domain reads EPEVTQTPSHQVTQMGQEVILRCVPISNHLYFYWYRQILGQKVEFLVSFYNNEISEKSEIFDDQFSVERPDGSNFTLKIRSTKLEDSAMYFCACSNWGLREAQYFGPGTRLTVT.

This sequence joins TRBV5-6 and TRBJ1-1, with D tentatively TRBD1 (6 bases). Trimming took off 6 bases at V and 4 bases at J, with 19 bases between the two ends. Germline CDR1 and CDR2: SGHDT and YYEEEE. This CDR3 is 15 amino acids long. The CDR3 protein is CASITGWGRSTEAFF. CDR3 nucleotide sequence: TGTGCCAGCATCACAGGGTGGGGTAGAAGCACTGAAGCTTTCTTT.

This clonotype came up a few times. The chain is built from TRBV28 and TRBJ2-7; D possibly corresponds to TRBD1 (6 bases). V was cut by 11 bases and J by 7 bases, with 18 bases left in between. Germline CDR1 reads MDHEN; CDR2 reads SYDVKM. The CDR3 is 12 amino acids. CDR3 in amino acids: CALTGPLGEQYF. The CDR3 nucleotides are TGTGCCCTAACAGGGCCCCTGGGTGAGCAGTACTTC.

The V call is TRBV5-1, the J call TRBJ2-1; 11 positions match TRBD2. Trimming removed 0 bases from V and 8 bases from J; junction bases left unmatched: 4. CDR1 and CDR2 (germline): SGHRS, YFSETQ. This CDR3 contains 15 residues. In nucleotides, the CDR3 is TGCGCCAGCAGCTTGGGACTAGCGGGATTTGATGAGCAGTTCTTC. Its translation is CASSLGLAGFDEQFF.

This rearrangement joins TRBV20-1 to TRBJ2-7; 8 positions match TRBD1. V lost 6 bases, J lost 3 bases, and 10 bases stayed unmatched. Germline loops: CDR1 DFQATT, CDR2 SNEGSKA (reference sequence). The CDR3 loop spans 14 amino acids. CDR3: CSAPQGAGFYEQYF. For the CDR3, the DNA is TGCAGTGCGCCTCAGGGGGCTGGGTTCTACGAGCAGTACTTC.

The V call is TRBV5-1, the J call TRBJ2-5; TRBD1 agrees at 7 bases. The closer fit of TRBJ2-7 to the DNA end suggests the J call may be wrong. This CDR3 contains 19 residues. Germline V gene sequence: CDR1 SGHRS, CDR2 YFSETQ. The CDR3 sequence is CASSYGFRQGPQSSYEQYF. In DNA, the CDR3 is TGCGCCAGCAGCTATGGGTTCCGACAGGGACCACAATCCTCCTACGAGCAGTACTTC.

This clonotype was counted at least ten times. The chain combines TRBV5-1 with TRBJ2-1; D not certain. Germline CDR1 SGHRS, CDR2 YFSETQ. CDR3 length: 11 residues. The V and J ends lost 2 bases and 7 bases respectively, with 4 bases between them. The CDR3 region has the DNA TGCGCCAGCAGCTTCCGTAATGAGCAGTTCTTC. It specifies CASSFRNEQFF.

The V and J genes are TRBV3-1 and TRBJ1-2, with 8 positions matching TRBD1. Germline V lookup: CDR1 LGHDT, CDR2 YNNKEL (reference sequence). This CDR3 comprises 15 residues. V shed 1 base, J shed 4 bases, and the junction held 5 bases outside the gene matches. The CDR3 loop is CASSQADRALYGYTF. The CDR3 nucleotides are TGTGCCAGCAGCCAAGCGGACAGGGCCCTCTATGGCTACACCTTC.

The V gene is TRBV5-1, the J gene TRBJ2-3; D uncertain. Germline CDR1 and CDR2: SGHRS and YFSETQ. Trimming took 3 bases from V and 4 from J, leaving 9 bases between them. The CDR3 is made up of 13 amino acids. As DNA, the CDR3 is TGCGCCAGCAGCTGGAGAAAAGCAGATACGCAGTATTTT. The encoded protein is CASSWRKADTQYF.

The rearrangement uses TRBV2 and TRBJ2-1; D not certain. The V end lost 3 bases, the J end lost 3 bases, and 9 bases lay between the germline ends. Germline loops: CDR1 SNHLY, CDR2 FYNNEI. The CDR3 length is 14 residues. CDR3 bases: TGTGCCAGCAGTGAGCTAGTGGACTACAATGAGCAGTTCTTC. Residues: CASSELVDYNEQFF. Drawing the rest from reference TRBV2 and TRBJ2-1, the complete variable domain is EPEVTQTPSHQVTQMGQEVILRCVPISNHLYFYWYRQILGQKVEFLVSFYNNEISEKSEIFDDQFSVERPDGSNFTLKIRSTKLEDSAMYFCASSELVDYNEQFFGPGTRLTVL.

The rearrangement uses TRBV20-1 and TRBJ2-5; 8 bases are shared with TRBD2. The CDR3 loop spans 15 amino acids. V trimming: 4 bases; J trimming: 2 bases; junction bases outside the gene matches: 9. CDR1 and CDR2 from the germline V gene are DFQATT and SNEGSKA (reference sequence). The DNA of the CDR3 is TGCAGTGCTAACGATCTAGCGGGTTATCAAGAGACCCAGTACTTC. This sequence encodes CSANDLAGYQETQYF.

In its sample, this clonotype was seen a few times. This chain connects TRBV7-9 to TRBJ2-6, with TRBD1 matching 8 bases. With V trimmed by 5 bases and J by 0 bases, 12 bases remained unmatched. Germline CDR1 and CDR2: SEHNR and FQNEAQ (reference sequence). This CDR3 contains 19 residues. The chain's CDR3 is CASSIDRGHLSSGANVLTF. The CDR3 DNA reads TGTGCCAGCAGCATAGACAGGGGACATCTGAGCTCTGGGGCCAACGTCCTGACTTTC. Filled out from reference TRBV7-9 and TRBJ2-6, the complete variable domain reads DTGVSQNPRHKITKRGQNVTFRCDPISEHNRLYWYRQTLGQGPEFLTYFQNEAQLEKSRLLSDRFSAERPKGSFSTLEIQRTEQGDSAMYLCASSIDRGHLSSGANVLTFGAGSRLTVL.

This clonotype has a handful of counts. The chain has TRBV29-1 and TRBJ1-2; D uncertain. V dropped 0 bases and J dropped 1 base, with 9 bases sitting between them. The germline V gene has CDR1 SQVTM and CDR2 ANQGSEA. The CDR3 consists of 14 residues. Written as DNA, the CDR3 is TGCAGCGTTGAAGATCAGGAAAATAACTATGGCTACACCTTC. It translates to CSVEDQENNYGYTF.

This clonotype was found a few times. CDR3 loop: CSVEVQSLYGYTF. The CDR3 nucleotides read TGCAGCGTTGAGGTACAAAGTCTCTATGGCTACACCTTC. The J gene is TRBJ1-2, the V gene TRBV29-1, with D unclear. This CDR3 is 13 amino acids long. The germline CDR1 and CDR2 sequences are SQVTM and ANQGSEA. Trimming stripped 3 bases from V and 4 bases from J, with 12 bases between. Together with reference TRBV29-1 and TRBJ1-2, the CDR3 gives the full variable domain: SAVISQKPSRDICQRGTSLTIQCQVDSQVTMMFWYRQQPGQSLTLIATANQGSEATYESGFVIDKFPISRPNLTFSTLTVSNMSPEDSSIYLCSVEVQSLYGYTFGSGTRLTVV.

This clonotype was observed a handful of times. The CDR3 DNA sequence: TGTGCCTCTAGCGGGGTCACAGATACGCAGTATTTT. Translation: CASSGVTDTQYF. The chain is built from TRBV25-1 and TRBJ2-3, with 9 bases matching TRBD2. The CDR3 runs 12 residues. Germline V gene lookup returns CDR1 MGHDK and CDR2 SYGVNS. Trimming removed 11 bases from V and 2 bases from J; junction bases left unmatched: 2.

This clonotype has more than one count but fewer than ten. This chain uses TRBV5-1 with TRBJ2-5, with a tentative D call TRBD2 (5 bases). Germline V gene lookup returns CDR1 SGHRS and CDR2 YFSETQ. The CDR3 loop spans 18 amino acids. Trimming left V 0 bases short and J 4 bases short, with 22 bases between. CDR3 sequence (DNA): TGCGCCAGCAGCTTGGTTGGTTTGATAGCGCTATTTGGAGAGACCCAGTACTTC. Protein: CASSLVGLIALFGETQYF.

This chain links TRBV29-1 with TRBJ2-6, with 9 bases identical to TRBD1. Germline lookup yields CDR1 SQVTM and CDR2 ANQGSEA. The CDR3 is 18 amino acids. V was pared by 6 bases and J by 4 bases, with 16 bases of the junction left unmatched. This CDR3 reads CSVRHPDRGRSGANVLTF. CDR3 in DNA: TGCAGCGTCCGACATCCCGACAGGGGGAGGTCAGGGGCCAACGTCCTGACTTTC.

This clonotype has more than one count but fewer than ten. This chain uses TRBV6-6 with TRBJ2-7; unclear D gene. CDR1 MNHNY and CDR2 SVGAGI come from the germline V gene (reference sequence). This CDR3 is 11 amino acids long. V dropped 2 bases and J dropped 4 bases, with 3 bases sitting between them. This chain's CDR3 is CASSYQYEQYF. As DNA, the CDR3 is TGTGCCAGCAGTTACCAGTACGAGCAGTACTTC.

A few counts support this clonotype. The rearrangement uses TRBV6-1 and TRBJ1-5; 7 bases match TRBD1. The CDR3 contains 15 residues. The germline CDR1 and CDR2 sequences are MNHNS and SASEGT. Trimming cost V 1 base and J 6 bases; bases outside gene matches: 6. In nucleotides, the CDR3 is TGTGCCAGCAGTGAAGGGCAGGGGGACAGTCAGCCCCAGCATTTT. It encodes CASSEGQGDSQPQHF.